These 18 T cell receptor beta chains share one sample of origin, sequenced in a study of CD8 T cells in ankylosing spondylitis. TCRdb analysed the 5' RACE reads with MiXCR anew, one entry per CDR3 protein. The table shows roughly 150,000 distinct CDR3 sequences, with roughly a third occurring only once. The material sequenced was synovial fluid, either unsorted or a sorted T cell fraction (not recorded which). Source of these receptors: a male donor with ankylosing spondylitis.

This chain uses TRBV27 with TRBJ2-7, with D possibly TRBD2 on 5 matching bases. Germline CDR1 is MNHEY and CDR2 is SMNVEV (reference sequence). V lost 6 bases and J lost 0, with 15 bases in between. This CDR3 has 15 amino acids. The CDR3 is CASRTIAGSSYEQYF. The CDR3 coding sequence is TGTGCCAGCAGGACCATTGCGGGTAGCTCCTACGAGCAGTACTTC.

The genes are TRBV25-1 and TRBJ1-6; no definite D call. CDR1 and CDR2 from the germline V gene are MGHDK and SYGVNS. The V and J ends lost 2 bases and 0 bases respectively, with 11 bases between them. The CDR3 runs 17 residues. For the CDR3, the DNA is TGTGCCAGCAGTGAAATGGGGAAGAGCTCCTATAATTCACCCCTCCACTTT. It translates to CASSEMGKSSYNSPLHF. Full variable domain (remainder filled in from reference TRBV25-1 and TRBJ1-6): EADIYQTPRYLVIGTGKKITLECSQTMGHDKMYWYQQDPGMELHLIHYSYGVNSTEKGDLSSESTVSRIRTEHFPLTLESARPSHTSQYLCASSEMGKSSYNSPLHFGNGTRLTVT.

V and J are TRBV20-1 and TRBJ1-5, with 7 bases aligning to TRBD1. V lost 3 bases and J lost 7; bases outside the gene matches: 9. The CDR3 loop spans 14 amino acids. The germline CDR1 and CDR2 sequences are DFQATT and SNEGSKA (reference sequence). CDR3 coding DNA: TGCAGTGCTAGCCTCCGACAGGGTAAACAGCCCCAGCATTTT. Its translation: CSASLRQGKQPQHF.

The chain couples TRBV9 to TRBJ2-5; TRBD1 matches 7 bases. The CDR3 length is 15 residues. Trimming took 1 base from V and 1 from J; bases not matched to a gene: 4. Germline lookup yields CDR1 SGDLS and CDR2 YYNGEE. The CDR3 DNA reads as TGTGCCAGCAGCGTACTAGGGACAGTCCAAGAGACCCAGTACTTC. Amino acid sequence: CASSVLGTVQETQYF.

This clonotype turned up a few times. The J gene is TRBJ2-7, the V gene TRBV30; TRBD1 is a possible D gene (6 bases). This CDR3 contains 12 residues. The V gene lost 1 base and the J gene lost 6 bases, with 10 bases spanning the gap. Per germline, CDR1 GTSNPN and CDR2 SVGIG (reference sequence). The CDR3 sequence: CAWSGTGTEQYF. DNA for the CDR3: TGTGCCTGGAGTGGTACAGGGACCGAGCAGTACTTC.

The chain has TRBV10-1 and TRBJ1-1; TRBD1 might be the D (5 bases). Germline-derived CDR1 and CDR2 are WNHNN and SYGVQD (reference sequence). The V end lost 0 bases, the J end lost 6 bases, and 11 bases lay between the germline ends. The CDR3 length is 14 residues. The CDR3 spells CASSESGTKAEAFF. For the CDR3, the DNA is TGCGCCAGCAGTGAGTCGGGGACGAAGGCTGAAGCTTTCTTT.

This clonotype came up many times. In nucleotides, the CDR3 is TGTGCCAGCAGCCCGCGACAGGGGGAGAGCGAGCAGTACTTC. Residues: CASSPRQGESEQYF. The rearrangement joins TRBV9 to TRBJ2-7; 9 bases are a match to TRBD1. The CDR3 loop spans 14 amino acids. CDR1 is SGDLS and CDR2 is YYNGEE in the germline V gene. The V and J ends lost 4 bases and 6 bases, in that order; junction bases with no gene match: 8.

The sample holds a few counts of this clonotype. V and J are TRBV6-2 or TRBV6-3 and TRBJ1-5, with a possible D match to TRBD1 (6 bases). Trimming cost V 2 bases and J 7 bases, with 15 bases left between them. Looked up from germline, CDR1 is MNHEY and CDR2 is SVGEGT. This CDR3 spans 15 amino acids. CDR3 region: CASSYERDKGQPQHF. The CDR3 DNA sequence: TGTGCCAGCAGTTACGAGCGGGACAAAGGCCAGCCCCAGCATTTT.

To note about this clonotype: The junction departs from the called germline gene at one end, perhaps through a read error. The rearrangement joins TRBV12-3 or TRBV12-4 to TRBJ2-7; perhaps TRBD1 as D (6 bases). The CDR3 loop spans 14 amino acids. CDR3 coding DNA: TGTGCCAGCAGTTTAGCGTCGCGGACAGCCCGATCCTCGTTC. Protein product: CASSLASRTARSSF.

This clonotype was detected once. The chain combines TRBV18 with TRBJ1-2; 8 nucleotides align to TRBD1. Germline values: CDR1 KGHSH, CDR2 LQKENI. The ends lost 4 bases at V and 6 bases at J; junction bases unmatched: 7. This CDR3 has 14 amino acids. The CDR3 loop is CASSLQGVFDGYTF. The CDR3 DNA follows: TGTGCCAGCTCACTACAGGGGGTATTCGATGGCTACACCTTC.

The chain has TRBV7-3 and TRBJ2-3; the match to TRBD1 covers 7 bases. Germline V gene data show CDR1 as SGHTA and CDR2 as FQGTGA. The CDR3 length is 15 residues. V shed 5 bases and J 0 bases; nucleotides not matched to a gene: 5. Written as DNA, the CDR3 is TGTGCCAGCAGCACCACAGGGGTCAGCACAGATACGCAGTATTTT. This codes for CASSTTGVSTDTQYF.

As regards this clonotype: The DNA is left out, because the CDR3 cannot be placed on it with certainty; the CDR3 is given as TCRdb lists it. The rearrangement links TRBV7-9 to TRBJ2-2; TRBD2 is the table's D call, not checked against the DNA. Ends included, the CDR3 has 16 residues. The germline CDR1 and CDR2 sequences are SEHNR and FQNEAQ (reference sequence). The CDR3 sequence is CASSHTGPINTGSCFF.

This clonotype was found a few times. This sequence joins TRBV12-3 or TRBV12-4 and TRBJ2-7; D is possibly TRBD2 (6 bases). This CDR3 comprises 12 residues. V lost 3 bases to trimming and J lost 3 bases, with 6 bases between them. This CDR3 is CASSLEGYEQYF. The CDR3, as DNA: TGTGCCAGCAGTTTGGAGGGCTACGAGCAGTACTTC.

The CDR3 loop reads CASSLAVSGAYNEQFF. The DNA for the CDR3 is TGCGCCAGCAGCTTGGCGGTTAGCGGAGCATACAATGAGCAGTTCTTC. The rearrangement uses TRBV5-1 and TRBJ2-1, with TRBD2 as a possible D gene (6 bases). V shed 0 bases and J shed 4 bases, with 14 bases lying between them. The V gene's germline CDR1 is SGHRS and CDR2 YFSETQ. CDR3 size: 16 residues.

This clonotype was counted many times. The CDR3 region has the DNA TGTGCCAGCAGCCCCCTTCGGATCCAAGCGGGATCCGGGGAGCTGTTTTTT. Its translation is CASSPLRIQAGSGELFF. The V gene is TRBV7-8, the J gene TRBJ2-2; 7 bases are shared with TRBD2. V was pared by 5 bases and J by 6 bases, with 15 bases of the junction left unmatched. The CDR3 loop spans 17 amino acids. Germline CDR1 is SGHVS and CDR2 is FQNEAQ.

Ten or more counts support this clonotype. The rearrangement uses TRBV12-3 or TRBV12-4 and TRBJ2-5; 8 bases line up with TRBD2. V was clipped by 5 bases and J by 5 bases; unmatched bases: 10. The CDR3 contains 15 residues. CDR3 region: CASSIPGLGGETQYF. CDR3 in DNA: TGTGCCAGCAGTATCCCGGGACTAGGGGGGGAGACCCAGTACTTC.

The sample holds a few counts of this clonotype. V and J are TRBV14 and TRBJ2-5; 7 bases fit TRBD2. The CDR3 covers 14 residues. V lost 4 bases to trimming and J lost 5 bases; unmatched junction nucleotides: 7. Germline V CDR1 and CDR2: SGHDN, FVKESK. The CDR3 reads CASSPYQGGETQYF. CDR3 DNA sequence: TGTGCCAGCAGCCCTTACCAGGGAGGGGAGACCCAGTACTTC.

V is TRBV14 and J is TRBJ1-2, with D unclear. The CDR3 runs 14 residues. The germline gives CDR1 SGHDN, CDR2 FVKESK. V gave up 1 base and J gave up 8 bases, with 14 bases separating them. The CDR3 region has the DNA TGTGCCAGCAGCCAAGTCGGGGAGGGATGGGGCTACACCTTC. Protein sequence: CASSQVGEGWGYTF.